What follows are 26 T cell receptor beta chains derived from one specimen sequenced in a study of cytomegalovirus exposure and HLA in healthy donors. PCR primers comprised 60 Vbeta and 13 Jbeta primers. Profiling relied on immunoSEQ multiplex PCR, and the TCRdb table lists in-frame clones only, not all of them. The repertoire holds approximately 150,000 clones, with around 78% as singletons. Sample: PBMCs. The receptors shown here come from a woman in her late teens or twenties in good health and CMV-seronegative.

This clone was found once. The chain combines TRBV9 with TRBJ2-5; tentative D call: TRBD1 (6 bases). V lost 0 bases to trimming and J lost 1 base, with 13 bases between them. This CDR3 has 16 residues. The germline V gene encodes CDR1 SGDLS and CDR2 YYNGEE. CDR3 amino acids: CASSVGGQNIQETQYF. For the CDR3, the DNA is TGTGCCAGCAGCGTAGGGGGGCAGAATATCCAAGAGACCCAGTACTTC.

The rearrangement joins TRBV7-2 to TRBJ2-7; D is uncertain. With 1 base removed from V and 2 bases from J, the gap between germline ends came to 12 bases. The CDR3 has 15 amino acids. CDR1 is SGHTA, CDR2 FQGNSA, per germline. The chain's CDR3 is CASSLDTNPAYEQYF. CDR3 nucleotides: TGTGCCAGCAGCTTAGATACTAACCCAGCCTACGAGCAGTACTTC.

This clone was seen a single time. This chain links TRBV7-8 with TRBJ1-2; the match to TRBD1 covers 7 bases. This CDR3 spans 13 amino acids. Germline V lookup: CDR1 SGHVS, CDR2 FQNEAQ. V lost 5 bases to trimming and J lost 7 bases; unmatched junction nucleotides: 7. The DNA for the CDR3 is TGTGCCAGCAGCCACAGGGGTGAAGGTGGCTACACCTTC. Protein: CASSHRGEGGYTF.

The V and J genes are TRBV10-3 and TRBJ2-5; maybe TRBD1 (5 bases). Germline V gene lookup returns CDR1 ENHRY and CDR2 SYGVKD. V was pared by 8 bases and J by 5 bases, with 21 bases between. The CDR3 is 15 residues long. The CDR3 sequence is CAIGLPLRGLETQYF. Written as DNA, the CDR3 is TGTGCCATCGGCCTCCCTCTTAGGGGTTTGGAGACCCAGTACTTC.

This chain links TRBV5-5 with TRBJ2-2; a possible D gene is TRBD1 (5 bases). Looked up from germline, CDR1 is SGHKS and CDR2 is YYEKEE (reference sequence). Trimming shortened V by 5 bases and J by 0 bases, and 14 bases separated the two germline ends. The length of the CDR3 is 16 residues. CDR3 DNA: TGTGCCAGCAGAACCCAACCACAGGCGAACACCGGGGAGCTGTTTTTT. Translation gives CASRTQPQANTGELFF.

This chain uses TRBV28 with TRBJ2-7; 8 bases map to TRBD1. J gave up 1 base and V 3 bases, and 2 bases lay outside the gene matches. Germline loops: CDR1 MDHEN, CDR2 SYDVKM. The CDR3 sequence is 14 residues long. As DNA, the CDR3 is TGTGCCAGCAGTTTTAGACAGGGGTCCTACGAGCAGTACTTC. Amino acids: CASSFRQGSYEQYF. Combining the CDR3 with reference TRBV28 and TRBJ2-7 gives the whole variable domain DVKVTQSSRYLVKRTGEKVFLECVQDMDHENMFWYRQDPGLGLRLIYFSYDVKMKEKGDIPEGYSVSREKKERFSLILESASTNQTSMYLCASSFRQGSYEQYFGPGTRLTVT.

This clone was recorded only once. The rearrangement joins TRBV5-1 to TRBJ2-5; 11 bases agree with TRBD2. The V segment lost 4 bases and the J segment 5 bases; nucleotides outside the gene matches: 4. CDR1 SGHRS and CDR2 YFSETQ come from the germline V gene. CDR3 size: 14 residues. Here the CDR3 DNA reads TGCGCCAGCAGCCCTACTAGCGGGAGTGAGACCCAGTACTTC. It specifies CASSPTSGSETQYF.

The rearrangement joins TRBV6-5 to TRBJ1-1; weak D call: TRBD1 (5 bases). CDR3 length equals 15 residues. Trimming took off 0 bases at V and 1 base at J, with 9 bases between the two ends. Per germline, CDR1 MNHEY and CDR2 SVGAGI. CDR3 sequence reads: CASSYSSRANTEAFF. CDR3 nucleotides: TGTGCCAGCAGTTACTCGAGCAGGGCGAACACTGAAGCTTTCTTT.

The chain recombines TRBV5-1 with TRBJ1-4, with 9 bases that match TRBD1. Germline CDR1 is SGHRS and CDR2 is YFSETQ. This CDR3 contains 17 residues. Trimming cost V 3 bases and J 0 bases; bases outside gene matches: 6. The chain's CDR3 is CASSWDRVEATNEKLFF. CDR3 DNA: TGCGCCAGCAGCTGGGACAGGGTAGAGGCAACTAATGAAAAACTGTTTTTT.

The genes are TRBV2 and TRBJ1-2; D remains ambiguous. Trimming removed 1 base from V and 6 bases from J, with 15 bases in between. The CDR3 contains 15 residues. Per the germline V gene, CDR1 is SNHLY and CDR2 is FYNNEI. The CDR3 nucleotides are TGTGCCAGCAGTGAAGAAGGACTTTCTGGACATGGCTACACCTTC. This codes for CASSEEGLSGHGYTF.

The chain is built from TRBV5-6 and TRBJ2-5; TRBD2 agrees at 7 bases. The trim removed 4 bases at V and 11 bases at J, leaving 5 bases unmatched. The CDR3 covers 11 residues. Per the germline V gene, CDR1 is SGHDT and CDR2 is YYEEEE. This CDR3 is CASSLRGEQYF. DNA of the CDR3: TGTGCCAGCAGCCTCCGGGGGGAGCAGTACTTC.

The genes are TRBV19 and TRBJ1-1; D not certain. Germline V lookup: CDR1 LNHDA, CDR2 SQIVND (reference sequence). Deletions cut 3 bases from V and 6 bases from J, with 11 bases between. The CDR3 sequence is 13 residues long. Here the CDR3 DNA reads TGTGCCAGTAGTATTAGGAGCGAACCTGAAGCTTTCTTT. It encodes CASSIRSEPEAFF.

The chain links TRBV30 to TRBJ1-1, with no clear D. The germline gives CDR1 GTSNPN, CDR2 SVGIG (reference sequence). The CDR3 loop spans 13 amino acids. With 0 bases removed from V and 0 bases from J, the gap between germline ends came to 5 bases. DNA for the CDR3: TGTGCCTGGAGTGTAGCCCTGAACACTGAAGCTTTCTTT. Amino acids: CAWSVALNTEAFF. The full variable domain, in which reference TRBV30 and TRBJ1-1 provide the parts outside the CDR3, is SQTIHQWPATLVQPVGSPLSLECTVEGTSNPNLYWYRQAAGRGLQLLFYSVGIGQISSEVPQNLSASRPQDRQFILSSKKLLLSDSGFYLCAWSVALNTEAFFGQGTRLTVV.

Written as DNA, the CDR3 is TGTGCCAGCAGCTTAAAGGCGGAGTCCTACGAGCAGTACTTC. This codes for CASSLKAESYEQYF. The chain uses TRBV7-2 and TRBJ2-7; unclear D gene. CDR3 size: 14 residues. Trimming shortened V by 2 bases and J by 1 base, and 9 bases separated the two germline ends. Germline V lookup: CDR1 SGHTA, CDR2 FQGNSA.

The chain links TRBV5-1 to TRBJ2-5; TRBD1 aligns across 7 bases. TRBJ2-7 matches the DNA end more closely, so the J call is doubtful. This CDR3 has 16 residues. Germline V CDR1 and CDR2: SGHRS, YFSETQ. CDR3 in amino acids: CASIPTEGAPPYEQYF. CDR3 nucleotides: TGCGCCAGCATCCCAACCGAGGGGGCCCCCCCCTACGAGCAGTACTTC.

This clone has only a few counts. The V and J genes are TRBV7-6 and TRBJ2-4; weak D call: TRBD1 (6 bases). The V end lost 5 bases, the J end lost 5 bases, and 16 bases lay between the germline ends. There are 15 residues in the CDR3. Looked up from germline, CDR1 is SGHVS and CDR2 is FNYEAQ. For the CDR3, the DNA is TGTGCCAGCAGCCTAGGGCAGGGGTCCCAAAACATTCAGTACTTC. It translates to CASSLGQGSQNIQYF.

The chain combines TRBV18 with TRBJ1-2, with 11 bases fitting TRBD1. Germline-derived CDR1 and CDR2 are KGHSH and LQKENI. The CDR3 totals 14 residues. V gave up 4 bases and J gave up 7 bases; unmatched junction bases: 5. Here the CDR3 reads CASSLDRGPAGYTF. In nucleotides, the CDR3 is TGTGCCAGCTCACTGGACAGGGGGCCGGCTGGCTACACCTTC.

The V gene is TRBV9, the J gene TRBJ1-3, with D possibly being TRBD1 (5 bases). Trimming took 0 bases from V and 5 from J, leaving 12 bases between them. CDR1 is SGDLS and CDR2 is YYNGEE in the germline V gene. The CDR3 is 15 residues long. The CDR3 DNA reads as TGTGCCAGCAGCGTAGAGTGGGGGGGTAGAAACACCATATATTTT. Its protein is CASSVEWGGRNTIYF.

Turning to this clone: This CDR3 is also generated by other DNA sequences in the sample. J is TRBJ2-7 and V is TRBV25-1; 9 bases align to TRBD2. The CDR3 is 14 residues long. J gave up 4 bases and V 5 bases, and 6 bases lay outside the gene matches. CDR1 and CDR2 from the germline V gene are MGHDK and SYGVNS. CDR3 DNA: TGTGCCAGCAGTTTAGCGGGAGAGGTGTACGAGCAGTACTTC. Protein product: CASSLAGEVYEQYF.

In nucleotides, the CDR3 is TGTGCCAGCAGTTACTCAATGGAGCGTGATGAGTACTTC. Its protein is CASSYSMERDEYF. The chain uses TRBV6-6 and TRBJ2-7; D gene unclear. The CDR3 loop spans 13 amino acids. Germline-derived CDR1 and CDR2 are MNHNY and SVGAGI (reference sequence). V dropped 0 bases and J dropped 11 bases, with 14 bases sitting between them.

The rearrangement joins TRBV19 to TRBJ1-2; 9 positions agree with TRBD1. CDR1 is LNHDA, CDR2 SQIVND, per germline (reference sequence). The length of the CDR3 is 15 residues. The J segment lost 5 bases and the V segment lost 0 bases, leaving 4 bases of the junction unmatched. CDR3 sequence (DNA): TGTGCCAGTAGTATAGATCCCGGGACAGGGTATGGCTACACCTTC. It encodes CASSIDPGTGYGYTF.

This chain joins TRBV7-2 and TRBJ1-5, with 10 nucleotides matching TRBD1. The CDR3 length is 18 residues. The trim removed 5 bases at V and 0 bases at J, leaving 10 bases unmatched. CDR1 and CDR2 (germline): SGHTA, FQGNSA. The CDR3: CASSAGQGGWGSNQPQHF. CDR3 DNA: TGTGCCAGCAGCGCAGGACAGGGGGGCTGGGGTAGCAATCAGCCCCAGCATTTT.

The chain has TRBV7-9 and TRBJ2-1; possible D gene TRBD2, 5 bases. The ends were cut back, 1 base at V and 7 bases at J, with 14 bases in the middle. The CDR3 extends over 15 amino acids. Germline CDR1 is SEHNR and CDR2 is FQNEAQ (reference sequence). CDR3 in DNA: TGTGCCAGCAGCTTAGAACTAGGACCTCTTAATGAGCAGTTCTTC. Its translation: CASSLELGPLNEQFF. Full variable domain (missing parts from reference TRBV7-9 and TRBJ2-1): DTGVSQNPRHKITKRGQNVTFRCDPISEHNRLYWYRQTLGQGPEFLTYFQNEAQLEKSRLLSDRFSAERPKGSFSTLEIQRTEQGDSAMYLCASSLELGPLNEQFFGPGTRLTVL.

This rearrangement joins TRBV5-1 to TRBJ1-1; tentatively, D is TRBD1 (5 bases). The V end was cut by 3 bases, the J end by 1 base, with 13 bases between. Germline loops: CDR1 SGHRS, CDR2 YFSETQ. The CDR3 has 15 amino acids. CDR3 DNA: TGCGCCAGCAGCTGGGGCACGGGTGGGAACACTGAAGCTTTCTTT. Translated, it gives CASSWGTGGNTEAFF.

This chain uses TRBV19 with TRBJ2-3; the D gene is possibly TRBD1 (5 bases). Per germline, CDR1 LNHDA and CDR2 SQIVND (reference sequence). This CDR3 is built from 15 residues. The V and J ends lost 7 bases and 1 base respectively, with 15 bases between them. The DNA of the CDR3 is TGTGCCAGTACCGTCACAGGTGGTGGCACAGATACGCAGTATTTT. This encodes CASTVTGGGTDTQYF.

This clone occurred a few times. The chain combines TRBV7-6 with TRBJ1-3, with 8 nucleotides matching TRBD1. In germline, CDR1 is SGHVS, CDR2 FNYEAQ. This CDR3 region has 14 residues. Germline trimming cut 5 bases from V and 2 bases from J; bases unmatched to any gene: 2. Written as DNA, the CDR3 is TGTGCCAGCAGCATGACAGGGGCTGGAAACACCATATATTTT. Protein: CASSMTGAGNTIYF.